One sample yielded the 13 T cell receptor beta chains listed below, sequenced in a study of cytomegalovirus exposure and HLA in healthy donors. In the PCR, 60 Vbeta and 13 Jbeta primers were used. Produced via immunoSEQ multiplex PCR; TCRdb's table is partial and in-frame only. The data contain under 200,000 clones, 77% of them singletons. Sequences were obtained from PBMCs. The receptors stem from a woman between 35 and 50 years old in good health and CMV-seropositive.

This clone has more than one count but fewer than ten. Other DNA sequences in the sample encode the same CDR3. The rearrangement uses TRBV6-1 and TRBJ1-5; D possibly corresponds to TRBD1 (6 bases). In germline, CDR1 is MNHNS, CDR2 SASEGT. CDR3 size: 15 residues. Trimming shortened V by 7 bases and J by 2 bases, and 15 bases separated the two germline ends. The CDR3 bases are TGTGCCAGCATCGAGGGGGGGGGTCGCAATCAGCCCCAGCATTTT. It encodes CASIEGGGRNQPQHF.

This rearrangement joins TRBV2 to TRBJ1-5, with D possibly matching TRBD1 (6 bases). V was pared by 5 bases and J by 4 bases, with 12 bases between. From germline, CDR1 is SNHLY and CDR2 FYNNEI. This CDR3 region has 14 residues. CDR3 loop: CASSRTADNQPQHF. CDR3 DNA sequence: TGTGCCAGCAGTAGGACAGCGGATAATCAGCCCCAGCATTTT.

The gene calls are TRBV7-9 and TRBJ1-2; possible D gene TRBD1, 6 bases. Trimming took off 5 bases at V and 7 bases at J, with 20 bases between the two ends. CDR3 length equals 15 residues. Germline assignment: CDR1 SEHNR and CDR2 FQNEAQ (reference sequence). The CDR3 spells CASSISTGTSSGYTF. In DNA, the CDR3 is TGTGCCAGCAGCATCTCGACGGGGACATCCTCTGGCTACACCTTC.

This clone has only a few counts. The chain couples TRBV28 to TRBJ1-2, with TRBD1 matching 7 bases. V lost 5 bases and J lost 5; bases outside the gene matches: 8. Germline CDR1 is MDHEN and CDR2 is SYDVKM. The CDR3 is 14 residues long. In DNA, the CDR3 is TGTGCCAGCAGTCTAAGGGGGACAGATTATGGCTACACCTTC. Translating it yields CASSLRGTDYGYTF.

V and J are TRBV7-2 and TRBJ2-2; the match to TRBD2 covers 7 bases. This CDR3 has 13 amino acids. The V gene end was trimmed by 8 bases and the J gene end by 1 base; junction bases not matched to a gene: 1. Per the germline V gene, CDR1 is SGHTA and CDR2 is FQGNSA. CDR3 nucleotide sequence: TGTGCCAGCGCGGGGGTGAACACCGGGGAGCTGTTTTTT. Encoded protein: CASAGVNTGELFF.

The chain is built from TRBV6-4 and TRBJ2-1; D uncertain. Germline CDR1 and CDR2: MRHNA and SNTAGT. V was cut by 0 bases and J by 3 bases, with 12 bases left in between. The CDR3 is 16 residues long. DNA for the CDR3: TGTGCCAGCAGTGACTCGAGAGGCAGTTACTACAATGAGCAGTTCTTC. Amino acid sequence: CASSDSRGSYYNEQFF.

The J gene is TRBJ2-5, the V gene TRBV7-2; 11 bases map to TRBD2. This CDR3 is 14 amino acids long. The germline gives CDR1 SGHTA, CDR2 FQGNSA. After removal of 4 bases from V and 5 bases from J, the junction contained 3 bases not matched to a gene. The CDR3 nucleotides are TGTGCCAGCAGCTCGCTAGCGGGAGGCGAGACCCAGTACTTC. Encoded protein: CASSSLAGGETQYF. Supplemented by reference TRBV7-2 and TRBJ2-5, the full variable domain reads GAGVSQSPSNKVTEKGKDVELRCDPISGHTALYWYRQSLGQGLEFLIYFQGNSAPDKSGLPSDRFSAERTGGSVSTLTIQRTQQEDSAVYLCASSSLAGGETQYFGPGTRLLVL.

The chain is built from TRBV6-6 and TRBJ2-4; 8 bases are shared with TRBD2. V trimming: 4 bases; J trimming: 0 bases; junction bases outside the gene matches: 5. Germline CDR1 is MNHNY and CDR2 is SVGAGI (reference sequence). The CDR3 totals 16 residues. Here the CDR3 reads CASSWGTSSAKNIQYF. The CDR3 coding sequence is TGTGCCAGCAGTTGGGGGACTAGTTCAGCCAAAAACATTCAGTACTTC.

This rearrangement joins TRBV10-3 to TRBJ1-4; D is unresolved. This CDR3 comprises 14 residues. CDR1 ENHRY and CDR2 SYGVKD come from the germline V gene. V lost 6 bases and J lost 4, with 12 bases in between. The CDR3 DNA is TGTGCCATCAGCTCCGGGATCCATAATGAAAAACTGTTTTTT. The encoded protein is CAISSGIHNEKLFF.

This clone was observed a handful of times. J is TRBJ2-5 and V is TRBV15; the D is unclear. The CDR3 is made up of 13 amino acids. V was shortened by 6 bases and J by 2 bases, with 10 bases between the two germline ends. Germline CDR1 is LNHNV and CDR2 is YYDKDF (reference sequence). The CDR3 region is CATSFGVQETQYF. The CDR3 DNA is TGTGCCACCAGTTTCGGTGTGCAAGAGACCCAGTACTTC.

The CDR3 reads CAWTVGGVEQFF. For the CDR3, the DNA is TGTGCCTGGACAGTAGGGGGGGTTGAGCAGTTCTTC. This chain joins TRBV30 and TRBJ2-1, with a possible D match to TRBD2 (7 bases). Germline V lookup: CDR1 GTSNPN, CDR2 SVGIG (reference sequence). The ends were cut back, 4 bases at V and 9 bases at J, with 13 bases in the middle. The CDR3 is made up of 12 amino acids.

The chain is built from TRBV5-1 and TRBJ2-7; TRBD2 might be the D (7 bases). The V gene lost 4 bases and the J gene lost 3 bases, with 17 bases spanning the gap. Germline lookup yields CDR1 SGHRS and CDR2 YFSETQ. The CDR3 has 15 residues. The CDR3 spells CASSPRGGAGYEQYF. The CDR3 DNA reads as TGCGCCAGCAGCCCACGAGGGGGGGCCGGCTACGAGCAGTACTTC.

The V gene is TRBV27, the J gene TRBJ2-5, with D perhaps TRBD1 (5 bases). The J call may be incorrect, as the DNA end agrees better with TRBJ2-7. The length of the CDR3 is 13 residues. Germline CDR1 reads MNHEY; CDR2 reads SMNVEV (reference sequence). In DNA form, the CDR3 reads TGTGCCAGCAGTTTCGGCAGGGTCTACGAGCAGTACTTC. It codes for CASSFGRVYEQYF.